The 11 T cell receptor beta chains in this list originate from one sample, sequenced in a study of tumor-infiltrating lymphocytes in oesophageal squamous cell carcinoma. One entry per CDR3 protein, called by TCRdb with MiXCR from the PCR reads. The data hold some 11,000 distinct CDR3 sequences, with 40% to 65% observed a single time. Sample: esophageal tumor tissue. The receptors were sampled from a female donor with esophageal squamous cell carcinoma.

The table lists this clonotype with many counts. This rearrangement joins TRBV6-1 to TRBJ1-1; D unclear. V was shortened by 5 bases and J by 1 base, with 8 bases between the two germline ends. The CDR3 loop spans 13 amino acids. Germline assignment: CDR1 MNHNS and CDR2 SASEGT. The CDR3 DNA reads TGTGCCAGCAGTCATGTGGAGAACACTGAAGCTTTCTTT. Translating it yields CASSHVENTEAFF.

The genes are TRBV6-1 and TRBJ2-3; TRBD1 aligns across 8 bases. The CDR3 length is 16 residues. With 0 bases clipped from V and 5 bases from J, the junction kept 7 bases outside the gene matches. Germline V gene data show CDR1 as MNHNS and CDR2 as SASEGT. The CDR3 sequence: CASSEAVDRAVDTQYF. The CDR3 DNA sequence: TGTGCCAGCAGTGAAGCTGTGGACAGGGCGGTAGATACGCAGTATTTT.

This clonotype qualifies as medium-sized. The CDR3 coding sequence is TGTGCCAGCAGCTTAGCCGCACTAGCGGGAGGGCCGAGTACGCAGTATTTT. It yields the protein CASSLAALAGGPSTQYF. J is TRBJ2-3 and V is TRBV11-2; 13 bases fit TRBD2. The junction had 9 bases not matched to a gene; V was cut back by 1 base and J by 8 bases. CDR1 and CDR2 from the germline V gene are SGHAT and FQNNGV. The CDR3 spans 17 residues.

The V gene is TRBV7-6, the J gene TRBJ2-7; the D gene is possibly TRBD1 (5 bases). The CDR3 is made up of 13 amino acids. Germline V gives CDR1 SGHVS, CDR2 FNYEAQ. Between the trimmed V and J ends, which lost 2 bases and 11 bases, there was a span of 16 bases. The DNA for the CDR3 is TGTGCCAGCAGCTTACAGACAGCCACTCCCGAGTACTTC. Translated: CASSLQTATPEYF.

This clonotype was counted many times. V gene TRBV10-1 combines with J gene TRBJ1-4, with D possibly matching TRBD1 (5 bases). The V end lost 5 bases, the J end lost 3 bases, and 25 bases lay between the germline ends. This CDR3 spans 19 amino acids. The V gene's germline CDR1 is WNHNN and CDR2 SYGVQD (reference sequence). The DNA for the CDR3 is TGCGCCAGCAGTCGTAGGTGGGACTCCCCGGGTCGGGCTAATGAAAAACTGTTTTTT. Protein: CASSRRWDSPGRANEKLFF.

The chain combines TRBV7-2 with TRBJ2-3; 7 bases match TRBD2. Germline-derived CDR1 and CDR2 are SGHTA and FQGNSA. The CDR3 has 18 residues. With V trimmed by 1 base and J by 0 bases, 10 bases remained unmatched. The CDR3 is CASSLESVRELSTDTQYF. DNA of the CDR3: TGTGCCAGCAGCTTAGAATCGGTGCGGGAGCTTAGCACAGATACGCAGTATTTT.

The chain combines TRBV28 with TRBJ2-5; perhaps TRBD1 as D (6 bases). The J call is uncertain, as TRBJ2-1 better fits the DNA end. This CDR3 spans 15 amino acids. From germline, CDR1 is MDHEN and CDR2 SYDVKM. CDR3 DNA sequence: TGTGCCAGCAGCCGTCTCGGGACACTTTACAATGAGCAGTTCTTC. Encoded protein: CASSRLGTLYNEQFF.

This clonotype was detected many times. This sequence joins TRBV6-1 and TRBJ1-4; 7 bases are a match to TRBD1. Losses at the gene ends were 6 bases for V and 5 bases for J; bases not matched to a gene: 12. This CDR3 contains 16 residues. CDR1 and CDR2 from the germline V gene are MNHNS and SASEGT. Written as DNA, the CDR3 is TGTGCCAGCAGCCTGAATACAGGGGCGGCAAATGAAAAACTGTTTTTT. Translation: CASSLNTGAANEKLFF.

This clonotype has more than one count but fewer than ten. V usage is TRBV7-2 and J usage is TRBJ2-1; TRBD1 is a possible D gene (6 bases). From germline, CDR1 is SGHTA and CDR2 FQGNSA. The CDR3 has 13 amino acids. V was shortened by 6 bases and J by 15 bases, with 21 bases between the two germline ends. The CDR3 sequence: CASSPRGPTDRFF. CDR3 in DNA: TGTGCCAGCAGTCCCAGGGGACCTACCGACCGGTTCTTC.

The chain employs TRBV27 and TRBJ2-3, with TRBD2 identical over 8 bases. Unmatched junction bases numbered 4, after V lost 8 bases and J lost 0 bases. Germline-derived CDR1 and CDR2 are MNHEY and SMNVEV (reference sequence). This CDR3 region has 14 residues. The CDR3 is CASSERESTDTQYF. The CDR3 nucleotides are TGTGCCAGCTCAGAGCGGGAGAGCACAGATACGCAGTATTTT.

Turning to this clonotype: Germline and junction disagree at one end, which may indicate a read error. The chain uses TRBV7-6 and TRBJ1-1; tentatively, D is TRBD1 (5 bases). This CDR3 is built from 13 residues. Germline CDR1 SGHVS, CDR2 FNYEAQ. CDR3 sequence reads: CASSPGGAGEAFF. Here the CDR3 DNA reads TGTGCTAGCAGCCCCGGAGGGGCAGGGGAAGCTTTCTTT.